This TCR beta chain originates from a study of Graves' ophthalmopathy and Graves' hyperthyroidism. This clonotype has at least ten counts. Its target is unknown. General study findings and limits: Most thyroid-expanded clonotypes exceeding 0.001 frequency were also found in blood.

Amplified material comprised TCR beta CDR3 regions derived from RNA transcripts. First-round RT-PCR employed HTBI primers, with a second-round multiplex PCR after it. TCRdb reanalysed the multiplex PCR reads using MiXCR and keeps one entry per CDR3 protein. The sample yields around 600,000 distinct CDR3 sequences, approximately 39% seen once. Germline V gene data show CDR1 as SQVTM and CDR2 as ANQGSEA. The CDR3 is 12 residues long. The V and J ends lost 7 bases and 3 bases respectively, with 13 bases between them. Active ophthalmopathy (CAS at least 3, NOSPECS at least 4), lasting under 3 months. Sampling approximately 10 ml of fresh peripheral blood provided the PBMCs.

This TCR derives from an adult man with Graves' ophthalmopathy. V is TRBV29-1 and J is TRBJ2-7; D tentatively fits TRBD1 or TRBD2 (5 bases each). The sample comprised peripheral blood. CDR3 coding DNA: TGCAGCGCGGGGACGGGGAACTACGAGCAGTACTTC. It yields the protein CSAGTGNYEQYF.